These 23 T cell receptor beta chains were all obtained from the same sample, sequenced in a study of T cell changes during pregnancy in multiple sclerosis. Clones were sequenced by immunoSEQ multiplex PCR, and TCRdb holds only the in-frame ones, with some missing. Of tens of thousands of clones listed, roughly nine tenths were seen once; the top ten hold more than 4.5%. This material consisted of peripheral blood, taken in the third trimester of pregnancy. The receptor source for this set is a female donor in good health, enrolled as a control in a pregnancy study.

The V and J genes are TRBV25-1 and TRBJ2-2, with 8 positions matching TRBD1. The CDR3 contains 15 residues. Germline CDR1 MGHDK, CDR2 SYGVNS. Trimming cost V 3 bases and J 5 bases; bases outside gene matches: 5. CDR3 coding DNA: TGTGCCAGCAGTGAGCAGGGGGCGAGAACCGGGGAGCTGTTTTTT. Protein: CASSEQGARTGELFF.

This chain uses TRBV5-1 with TRBJ2-7, with 8 bases that match TRBD2. With 0 bases clipped from V and 0 bases from J, the junction kept 5 bases outside the gene matches. The CDR3 spans 16 residues. CDR1 is SGHRS and CDR2 is YFSETQ in the germline V gene. CDR3 residues: CASSLVASGPSYEQYF. For the CDR3, the DNA is TGCGCCAGCAGCTTGGTGGCTAGCGGGCCCTCCTACGAGCAGTACTTC.

The V call is TRBV5-1, the J call TRBJ2-1; TRBD1 might be the D (7 bases). This CDR3 spans 18 amino acids. The V end lost 0 bases, the J end lost 3 bases, and 19 bases lay between the germline ends. Germline CDR1 SGHRS, CDR2 YFSETQ. The chain's CDR3 is CASSLGGVTGAHYNEQFF. CDR3 DNA sequence: TGCGCCAGCAGCTTGGGGGGGGTCACAGGGGCCCACTACAATGAGCAGTTCTTC.

The chain joins TRBV7-2 to TRBJ2-7; TRBD1 agrees at 10 bases. Trimming at V came to 5 bases and at J to 1 base, leaving 11 bases not matched to a gene. This CDR3 comprises 17 residues. CDR1 SGHTA and CDR2 FQGNSA come from the germline V gene. CDR3 sequence (DNA): TGTGCCAGCAGCCGCAACGTCGGGACAGGGGTTTCCTACGAGCAGTACTTC. Translating it yields CASSRNVGTGVSYEQYF.

This chain joins TRBV4-2 and TRBJ2-7; 7 positions agree with TRBD2. The CDR3 covers 15 residues. Germline V gives CDR1 LGHNA, CDR2 YNFKEQ. The V segment lost 0 bases and the J segment 5 bases; nucleotides outside the gene matches: 7. The CDR3: CASSQDPGGVNEQYF. The CDR3 DNA reads as TGTGCCAGCAGCCAAGATCCGGGGGGTGTCAACGAGCAGTACTTC.

The gene calls are TRBV6-4 and TRBJ1-1, with 8 nucleotides matching TRBD1. CDR1 and CDR2 from the germline V gene are MRHNA and SNTAGT. The CDR3 length is 14 residues. The trim removed 6 bases at V and 4 bases at J, leaving 7 bases unmatched. The CDR3 is CASSSGGLGTEAFF. The CDR3 DNA reads TGTGCCAGCAGCTCAGGGGGCCTAGGCACTGAAGCTTTCTTT.

This chain joins TRBV7-8 and TRBJ1-1; TRBD1 is a possible D gene (5 bases). CDR3 length: 16 residues. Germline loops: CDR1 SGHVS, CDR2 FQNEAQ. The V and J ends lost 2 bases and 4 bases respectively, with 17 bases between them. The CDR3: CASSLLSSRATTEAFF. The CDR3 DNA reads TGTGCCAGCAGCTTACTGTCCTCCAGGGCGACCACTGAAGCTTTCTTT.

The V and J genes are TRBV2 and TRBJ1-6; no reliable D call. This CDR3 has 15 amino acids. Germline CDR1 is SNHLY and CDR2 is FYNNEI. V lost 6 bases and J 0 bases, leaving 9 bases between the germline ends. The CDR3 region has the DNA TGTGCCAGCAGCGGAGGGAGCTCCTATAATTCACCCCTCCACTTT. Its protein is CASSGGSSYNSPLHF.

The gene calls are TRBV5-6 and TRBJ1-3; no clear D. Germline V CDR1 and CDR2: SGHDT, YYEEEE. The CDR3 covers 15 residues. Trimming pared 5 bases from V and 2 bases from J, leaving 14 bases between. Here the CDR3 DNA reads TGTGCCAGCAGGCGTCGAAGCTTGCCTGGAAACACCATATATTTT. Encoded protein: CASRRRSLPGNTIYF.

The chain couples TRBV6-4 to TRBJ2-6; the match to TRBD2 covers 8 bases. J gave up 4 bases and V 3 bases, and 5 bases lay outside the gene matches. Per the germline V gene, CDR1 is MRHNA and CDR2 is SNTAGT. The CDR3 is made up of 16 amino acids. CDR3 sequence (DNA): TGTGCCAGCAGTGAGCGGGGGGCGGCCGGGGCCAACGTCCTGACTTTC. It specifies CASSERGAAGANVLTF.

The rearrangement links TRBV4-1 to TRBJ1-1; TRBD1 matches 10 bases. The CDR3 extends over 16 amino acids. Germline assignment: CDR1 MGHRA and CDR2 YSYEKL. Trimming removed 1 base from V and 6 bases from J; junction bases left unmatched: 8. The CDR3 is CASSQGEGQGYAEAFF. CDR3 nucleotides: TGCGCCAGCAGCCAAGGGGAGGGACAGGGGTATGCTGAAGCTTTCTTT.

The chain joins TRBV6-1 to TRBJ2-7; maybe TRBD2 (5 bases). CDR1 is MNHNS, CDR2 SASEGT, per germline. Trimming removed 0 bases at V and 3 bases at J, with 12 bases between. This CDR3 contains 15 residues. CDR3 protein: CASSEAREGNYEQYF. CDR3 DNA sequence: TGTGCCAGCAGTGAAGCGCGCGAGGGAAACTACGAGCAGTACTTC.

The J gene is TRBJ1-2, the V gene TRBV19; no clear D. The CDR3 has 13 residues. V was shortened by 2 bases and J by 4 bases, with 8 bases between the two germline ends. Looked up from germline, CDR1 is LNHDA and CDR2 is SQIVND (reference sequence). CDR3 sequence: CASSIPGTYGYTF. The CDR3 DNA reads TGTGCCAGTAGTATACCAGGAACCTATGGCTACACCTTC.

The V call is TRBV4-1, the J call TRBJ2-6, with a tentative D call TRBD1 (5 bases). In germline, CDR1 is MGHRA, CDR2 YSYEKL. The CDR3 covers 20 residues. The V end was cut by 0 bases, the J end by 2 bases, with 20 bases between. CDR3 sequence reads: CASSQDHEILQGTGANVLTF. CDR3 DNA: TGCGCCAGCAGCCAAGATCATGAAATTCTCCAGGGTACTGGGGCCAACGTCCTGACTTTC.

This chain connects TRBV6-5 to TRBJ1-1; 7 positions agree with TRBD1. V shed 7 bases, J shed 5 bases, and the junction held 10 bases outside the gene matches. The CDR3 has 14 residues. The germline gives CDR1 MNHEY, CDR2 SVGAGI. CDR3 nucleotides: TGTGCCAGCAACTACAGGGGTCGCGGGACTGAAGCTTTCTTT. Its protein is CASNYRGRGTEAFF.

The J gene is TRBJ2-3, the V gene TRBV19, with 10 bases fitting TRBD2. CDR1 is LNHDA and CDR2 is SQIVND in the germline V gene (reference sequence). The CDR3 length is 15 residues. V shed 10 bases, J shed 2 bases, and the junction held 9 bases outside the gene matches. This CDR3 reads CATERGTSDTDTQYF. For the CDR3, the DNA is TGTGCCACCGAGAGGGGGACTAGCGACACAGATACGCAGTATTTT.

The gene calls are TRBV5-5 and TRBJ2-2, with TRBD2 matching 12 bases. This CDR3 comprises 16 residues. With 1 base clipped from V and 6 bases from J, the junction kept 4 bases outside the gene matches. Germline V gene lookup returns CDR1 SGHKS and CDR2 YYEKEE (reference sequence). Written as DNA, the CDR3 is TGTGCCAGCAGCTTGCGACTAGCGGGAGCGTCCGGGGAGCTGTTTTTT. Amino acids: CASSLRLAGASGELFF.

The chain recombines TRBV7-9 with TRBJ2-7, with TRBD2 matching 8 bases. CDR3 length equals 15 residues. The V gene end was trimmed by 0 bases and the J gene end by 3 bases; junction bases not matched to a gene: 4. CDR1 is SEHNR, CDR2 FQNEAQ, per germline (reference sequence). CDR3 amino acids: CASSLATSEGYEQYF. The CDR3 DNA reads as TGTGCCAGCAGCTTAGCGACTAGCGAAGGCTACGAGCAGTACTTC.

The chain has TRBV19 and TRBJ1-2, with a possible D match to TRBD1 (5 bases). Trimming shortened V by 3 bases and J by 7 bases, and 12 bases separated the two germline ends. CDR1 and CDR2 from the germline V gene are LNHDA and SQIVND (reference sequence). The CDR3 runs 13 residues. The CDR3 reads CASSIPGGTGYTF. CDR3 DNA: TGTGCCAGTAGTATCCCTGGGGGGACTGGCTACACCTTC.

The chain employs TRBV28 and TRBJ1-5; D ambiguous. The CDR3 consists of 13 residues. Trimming shortened V by 6 bases and J by 9 bases, and 15 bases separated the two germline ends. Per the germline V gene, CDR1 is MDHEN and CDR2 is SYDVKM. CDR3 in DNA: TGTGCCAGCAGGGTTCGGGGTGATGGGCCCCAGCATTTT. Amino acids: CASRVRGDGPQHF.

In DNA form, the CDR3 reads TGTGCCAGTAGTAGGGGACAGGTAGAAGTCTATGAGCAGTTCTTC. It codes for CASSRGQVEVYEQFF. The chain has TRBV19 and TRBJ2-1; 8 positions match TRBD1. Per the germline V gene, CDR1 is LNHDA and CDR2 is SQIVND (reference sequence). Unmatched junction bases numbered 10, after V lost 4 bases and J lost 8 bases. This CDR3 spans 15 amino acids. Filled out from reference TRBV19 and TRBJ2-1, the complete variable domain reads DGGITQSPKYLFRKEGQNVTLSCEQNLNHDAMYWYRQDPGQGLRLIYYSQIVNDFQKGDIAEGYSVSREKKESFPLTVTSAQKNPTAFYLCASSRGQVEVYEQFFGPGTRLTVL.

The rearrangement uses TRBV7-7 and TRBJ2-1; 8 nucleotides agree with TRBD2. CDR3 length: 14 amino acids. V lost 5 bases and J lost 6; bases outside the gene matches: 6. CDR1 is SSHAT and CDR2 is FNYEAQ in the germline V gene (reference sequence). The CDR3 DNA sequence: TGTGCCAGCAGCCGTACCGGGACTAGCAATGAGCAGTTCTTC. Its protein is CASSRTGTSNEQFF.

The chain recombines TRBV29-1 with TRBJ2-3; TRBD2 matches 8 bases. The length of the CDR3 is 16 residues. Looked up from germline, CDR1 is SQVTM and CDR2 is ANQGSEA. Trimming removed 6 bases from V and 2 bases from J; junction bases left unmatched: 13. The CDR3 nucleotides are TGCAGCGTCCCTTTCAGAGCGGGGGCGTTCACAGATACGCAGTATTTT. This translates into CSVPFRAGAFTDTQYF.